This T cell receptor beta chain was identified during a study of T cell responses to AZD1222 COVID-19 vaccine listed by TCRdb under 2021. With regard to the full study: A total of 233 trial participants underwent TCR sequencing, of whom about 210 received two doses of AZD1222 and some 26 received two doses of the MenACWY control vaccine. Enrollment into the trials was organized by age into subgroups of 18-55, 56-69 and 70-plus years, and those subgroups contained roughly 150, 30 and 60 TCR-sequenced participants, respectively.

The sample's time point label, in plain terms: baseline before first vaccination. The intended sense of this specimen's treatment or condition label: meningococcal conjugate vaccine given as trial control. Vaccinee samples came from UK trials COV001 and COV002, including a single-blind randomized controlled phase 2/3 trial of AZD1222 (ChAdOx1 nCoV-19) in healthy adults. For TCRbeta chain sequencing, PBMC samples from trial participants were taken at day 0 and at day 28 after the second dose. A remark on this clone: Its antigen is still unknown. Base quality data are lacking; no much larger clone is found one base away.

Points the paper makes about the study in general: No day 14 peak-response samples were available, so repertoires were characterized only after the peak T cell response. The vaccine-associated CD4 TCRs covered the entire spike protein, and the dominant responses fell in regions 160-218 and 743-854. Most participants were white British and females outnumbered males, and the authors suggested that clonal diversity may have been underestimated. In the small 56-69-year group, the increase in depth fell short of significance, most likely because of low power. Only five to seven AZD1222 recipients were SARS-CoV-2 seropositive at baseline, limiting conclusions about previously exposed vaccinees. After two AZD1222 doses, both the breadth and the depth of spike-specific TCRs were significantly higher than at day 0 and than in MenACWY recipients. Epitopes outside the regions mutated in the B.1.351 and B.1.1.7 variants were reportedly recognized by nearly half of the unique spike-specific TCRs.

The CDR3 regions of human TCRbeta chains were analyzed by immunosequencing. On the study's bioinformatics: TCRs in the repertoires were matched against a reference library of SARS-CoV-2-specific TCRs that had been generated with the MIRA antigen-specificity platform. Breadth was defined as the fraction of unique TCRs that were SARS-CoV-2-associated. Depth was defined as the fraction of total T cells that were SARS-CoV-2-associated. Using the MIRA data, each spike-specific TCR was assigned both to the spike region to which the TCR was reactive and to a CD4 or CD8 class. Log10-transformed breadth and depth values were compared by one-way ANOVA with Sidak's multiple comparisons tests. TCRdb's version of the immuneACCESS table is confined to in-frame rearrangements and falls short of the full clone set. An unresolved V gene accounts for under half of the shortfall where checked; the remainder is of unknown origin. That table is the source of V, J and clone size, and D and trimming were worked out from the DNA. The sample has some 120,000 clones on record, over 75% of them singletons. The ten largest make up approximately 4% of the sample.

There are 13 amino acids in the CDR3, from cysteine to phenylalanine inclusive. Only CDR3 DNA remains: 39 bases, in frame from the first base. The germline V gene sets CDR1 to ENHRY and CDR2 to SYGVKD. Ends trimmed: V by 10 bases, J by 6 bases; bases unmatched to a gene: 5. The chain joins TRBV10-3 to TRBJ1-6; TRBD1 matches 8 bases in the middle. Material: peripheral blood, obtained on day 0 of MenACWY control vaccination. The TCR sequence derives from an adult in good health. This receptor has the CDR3 CATRDRINSPLHF. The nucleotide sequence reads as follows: TGTGCCACCCGGGACAGGATTAATTCACCCCTCCACTTT.